A selection of T cell receptor beta chains follows, all from one sample in a study of T cell changes during pregnancy in multiple sclerosis. The data were produced by immunoSEQ multiplex PCR, yet TCRdb's version contains in-frame clones alone and is incomplete. In the table there are some 37,000 clones, 80% to 95% of which are singletons. This sample comprised CD8+ T cells from peripheral blood mononuclear cells, obtained after pregnancy. These receptor sequences come from a female donor with multiple sclerosis, enrolled in a pregnancy study. Both conserved end residues are part of each CDR3. D genes are given only for firm matches. Some rows mark clone size as missing; the rest say once, few, many or name a class of expanded clone.

v_call,j_call,d_call,clone_size,cdr3_aa,cdr3_nt
TRBV27,TRBJ1-1,TRBD1,few,CASSLATGMNTEAFF,TGTGCCAGCAGTCTCGCGACAGGGATGAACACTGAAGCTTTCTTT
TRBV15,TRBJ2-1,.,.,CATSRDFPVNEQFF,TGTGCCACCAGCAGAGATTTTCCAGTGAATGAGCAGTTCTTC
TRBV27,TRBJ1-1,.,.,CASSLSSGSGTEAFF,TGTGCCAGCAGTTTATCATCCGGGTCGGGCACTGAAGCTTTCTTT
TRBV29-1,TRBJ1-2,TRBD1,.,CSVEGDRGYGYTF,TGCAGCGTCGAAGGAGACAGGGGCTATGGCTACACCTTC
TRBV11-2,TRBJ2-7,.,.,CASSRSGLTYEQYF,TGTGCCAGCAGCCGATCTGGACTAACCTACGAGCAGTACTTC
TRBV5-4,TRBJ1-1,.,.,CASSPTANTEAFF,TGTGCCAGCAGCCCGACAGCGAACACTGAAGCTTTCTTT
TRBV7-2,TRBJ1-2,.,.,CASSLAEPGQGYGYTF,TGTGCCAGCAGCTTAGCAGAACCAGGACAAGGCTATGGCTACACCTTC
TRBV2,TRBJ2-1,TRBD2,.,CASSSGTSGTNEQFF,TGTGCCAGCAGCTCCGGGACTAGCGGGACCAATGAGCAGTTCTTC
TRBV18,TRBJ1-3,TRBD1,.,CASSYDRAVSGSGNTIYF,TGTGCCAGCTCATATGACAGGGCCGTGTCCGGCTCTGGAAACACCATATATTTT
TRBV7-2,TRBJ2-3,.,.,CASSPPGLGTQYF,TGTGCCAGCAGCCCCCCCGGACTCGGTACGCAGTATTTT
TRBV6-5,TRBJ1-1,.,.,CASRAGTEAFF,TGTGCCAGCAGGGCGGGCACTGAAGCTTTCTTT
TRBV19,TRBJ1-4,.,.,CAVRVREKLFF,TGTGCCGTGAGGGTTCGGGAAAAACTGTTTTTT
TRBV5-1,TRBJ1-1,TRBD1,.,CASSSKTGGTNTEAFF,TGCGCCAGCAGCTCTAAAACAGGGGGGACGAACACTGAAGCTTTCTTT
TRBV6-5,TRBJ2-1,TRBD2,.,CASSRTSGTYNEQFF,TGTGCCAGCAGCCGGACTAGCGGAACCTACAATGAGCAGTTCTTC
TRBV5-4,TRBJ2-7,.,.,CASSPEGVGDYEQYF,TGTGCCAGCAGCCCTGAGGGGGTTGGGGATTACGAGCAGTACTTC
TRBV6-1,TRBJ1-2,.,.,CASSEEGQGGYGYTF,TGTGCCAGCAGTGAAGAAGGTCAGGGAGGCTATGGCTACACCTTC
TRBV29-1,TRBJ2-7,TRBD1,.,CSVESDRGYEQYF,TGCAGCGTTGAAAGCGACAGGGGATACGAGCAGTACTTC
TRBV10-3,TRBJ1-5,TRBD1,.,CASTGEMNQPQHF,TGTGCCTCGACAGGGGAGATGAATCAGCCCCAGCATTTT
TRBV7-6,TRBJ2-1,TRBD2,.,CASSYGGLAAYNEQFF,TGTGCCAGCAGCTACGGTGGACTAGCGGCTTACAATGAGCAGTTCTTC
TRBV19,TRBJ2-1,.,.,CASSPYGQYNEQFF,TGTGCCAGTAGTCCATACGGACAGTACAATGAGCAGTTCTTC
TRBV29-1,TRBJ2-1,.,.,CSVELVANEQFF,TGCAGCGTTGAACTAGTCGCCAATGAGCAGTTCTTC
TRBV25-1,TRBJ2-1,TRBD1,.,CASSDARTGRAYNEQFF,TGTGCCAGCAGTGACGCTAGGACAGGGCGGGCCTACAATGAGCAGTTCTTC
TRBV6-6,TRBJ1-4,TRBD1,.,CASSSTGDNEKLFF,TGTGCCAGCAGTTCGACAGGGGATAATGAAAAACTGTTTTTT
TRBV4-1,TRBJ2-1,TRBD2,.,CASSQAGSGSYNEQFF,TGCGCCAGCAGCCAAGCGGGAAGCGGGAGCTACAATGAGCAGTTCTTC
TRBV30,TRBJ2-7,TRBD2,.,CAYLAGESYEQYF,TGTGCCTACCTAGCGGGAGAATCCTACGAGCAGTACTTC
TRBV27,TRBJ1-1,TRBD1,.,CASISGGSTEAFF,TGTGCCAGCATCTCAGGGGGAAGCACTGAAGCTTTCTTT
TRBV6-1,TRBJ1-1,.,.,CASTEGGSRNTEAFF,TGTGCCAGCACCGAGGGGGGGTCACGGAACACTGAAGCTTTCTTT
TRBV6-5,TRBJ1-2,TRBD1,.,CASSATTTGNYGYTF,TGTGCCAGCAGTGCAACGACGACAGGGAACTATGGCTACACCTTC
TRBV29-1,TRBJ2-1,.,.,CSGSQGFSYNEQFF,TGCAGCGGGAGCCAGGGTTTCTCCTACAATGAGCAGTTCTTC
TRBV7-9,TRBJ1-1,.,.,CASSLATAPREAFF,TGTGCCAGCAGCTTAGCCACTGCTCCCCGTGAAGCTTTCTTT
TRBV6-5,TRBJ2-1,TRBD2,few,CASSLAGVSNEQFF,TGTGCCAGCAGTCTCGCGGGGGTATCGAATGAGCAGTTCTTC
TRBV18,TRBJ1-5,TRBD1,.,CASSSTGSNQPQHF,TGTGCCAGCTCGTCGACAGGGAGCAATCAGCCCCAGCATTTT
TRBV4-1,TRBJ1-1,.,.,CASSQVGLWGTEAFF,TGCGCCAGCAGCCAGGTGGGACTCTGGGGGACTGAAGCTTTCTTT
TRBV9,TRBJ1-4,.,once,CASSLWASNEKLFF,TGTGCCAGCAGCCTCTGGGCTTCTAATGAAAAACTGTTTTTT
TRBV6-6,TRBJ2-2,.,.,CASRTGTGELFF,TGTGCCAGCAGAACAGGGACCGGGGAGCTGTTTTTT
TRBV25-1,TRBJ2-1,.,.,CASSDSLQGRKFF,TGTGCCAGCAGTGATTCCCTACAGGGTAGAAAGTTCTTC